This TCR beta chain was recorded in a study of blood T cells in healthy people across ages. Study-wide results and limits: Donor CMV infection status was unknown, possibly confounding age-related changes in expanded clonotypes.

With respect to this clonotype: Antigen specificity is unknown.

A sample-barcoded 5' primer and a J-beta primer mix were used in a second PCR of roughly 7 to 11 cycles. TCRdb processed the 5' RACE reads anew with MiXCR; each CDR3 protein has one entry. The data hold over 1,200,000 distinct CDR3 sequences, with approximately 63% observed a single time. The V gene's germline CDR1 is SGHTA and CDR2 FQGNSA. CDR3 length equals 14 residues. The V end lost 3 bases, the J end lost 4 bases, and 13 bases lay between the germline ends. The gene calls are TRBV7-2 and TRBJ2-7; no firm D call. This clonotype was obtained from a man between 18 and 29 years old in good health. The sample taken for sequencing was blood. CDR3 in DNA: TGTGCCAGCAGCTTTGGCAGATCCTATTACGAGCAGTACTTC. Translation: CASSFGRSYYEQYF.